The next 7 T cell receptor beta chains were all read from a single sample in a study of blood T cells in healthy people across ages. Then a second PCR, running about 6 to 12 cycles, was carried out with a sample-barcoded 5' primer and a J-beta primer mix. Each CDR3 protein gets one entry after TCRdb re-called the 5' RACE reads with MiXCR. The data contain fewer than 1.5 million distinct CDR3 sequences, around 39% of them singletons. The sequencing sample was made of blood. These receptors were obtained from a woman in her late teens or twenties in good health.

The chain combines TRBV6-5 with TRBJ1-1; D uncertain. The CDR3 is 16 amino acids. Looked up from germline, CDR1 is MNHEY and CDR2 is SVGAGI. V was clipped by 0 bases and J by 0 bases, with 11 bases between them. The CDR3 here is CASSYSWSHMNTEAFF. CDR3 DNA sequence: TGTGCCAGCAGTTACTCGTGGAGCCACATGAACACTGAAGCTTTCTTT.

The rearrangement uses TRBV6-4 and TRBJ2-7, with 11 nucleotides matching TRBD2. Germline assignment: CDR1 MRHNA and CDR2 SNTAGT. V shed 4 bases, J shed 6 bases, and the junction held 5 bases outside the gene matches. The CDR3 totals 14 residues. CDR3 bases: TGTGCCAGCAGTGTCGGACTAGCGGGTACCGAGCAGTACTTC. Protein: CASSVGLAGTEQYF.

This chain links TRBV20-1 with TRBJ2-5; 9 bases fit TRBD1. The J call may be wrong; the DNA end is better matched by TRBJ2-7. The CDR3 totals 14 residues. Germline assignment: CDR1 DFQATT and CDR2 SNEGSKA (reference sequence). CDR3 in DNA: TGCAGTGCTACCGGGACAGGGAATCCCTACGAGCAGTACTTC. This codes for CSATGTGNPYEQYF.

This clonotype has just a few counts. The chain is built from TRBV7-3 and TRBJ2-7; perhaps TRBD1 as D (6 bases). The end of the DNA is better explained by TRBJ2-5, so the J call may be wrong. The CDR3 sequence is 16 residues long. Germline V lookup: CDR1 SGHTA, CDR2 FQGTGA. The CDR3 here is CASSLTGTSVTETQYF. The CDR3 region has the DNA TGTGCCAGCAGCTTAACGGGGACATCCGTAACGGAGACCCAGTACTTC.

This CDR3 is CASSGAAEINEKLFF. CDR3 bases: TGTGCCAGCAGTGGAGCGGCGGAAATTAATGAAAAACTGTTTTTT. This chain joins TRBV12-3 or TRBV12-4 and TRBJ1-4, with D uncertain. The CDR3 has 15 amino acids. The V and J ends lost 5 bases and 4 bases respectively, with 14 bases between them.

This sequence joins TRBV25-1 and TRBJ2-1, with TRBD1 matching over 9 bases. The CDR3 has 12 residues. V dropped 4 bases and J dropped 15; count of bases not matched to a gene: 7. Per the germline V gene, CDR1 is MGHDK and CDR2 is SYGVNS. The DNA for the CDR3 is TGTGCCAGCAGTGCCTCGGGACAGGGTTCGTTCTTC. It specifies CASSASGQGSFF. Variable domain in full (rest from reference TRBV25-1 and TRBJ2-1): EADIYQTPRYLVIGTGKKITLECSQTMGHDKMYWYQQDPGMELHLIHYSYGVNSTEKGDLSSESTVSRIRTEHFPLTLESARPSHTSQYLCASSASGQGSFFGPGTRLTVL.

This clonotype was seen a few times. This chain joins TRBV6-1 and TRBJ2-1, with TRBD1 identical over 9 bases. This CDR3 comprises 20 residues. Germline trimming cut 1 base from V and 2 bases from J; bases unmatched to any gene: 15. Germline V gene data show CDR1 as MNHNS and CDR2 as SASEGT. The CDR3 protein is CASSEVSGTGLLRPYNEQFF. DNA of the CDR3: TGTGCCAGCAGTGAAGTTTCGGGGACAGGGCTGCTGAGACCCTACAATGAGCAGTTCTTC.